Below, one TCR beta chain is given with its context. Its target is not known. This sample was included in a study of T cell responses to AZD1222 COVID-19 vaccine. Profiled with immunoSEQ multiplex PCR; TCRdb holds only in-frame clones, not every one. This table holds 70,000 to 95,000 clones, more than 70% found once. V lost 7 bases to trimming and J lost 5 bases; unmatched junction nucleotides: 18. In germline, CDR1 is MDHEN, CDR2 SYDVKM. There are 17 residues in the CDR3. Whether given at about 4 or about 12 weeks, second doses were pooled. Study-wide points: The sample set comprised mostly white British donors with more females, and clonal diversity was possibly underestimated. After the peak T cell response, and only then, were repertoires sampled. Spike as a whole was targeted by vaccine-associated CD4 TCRs, dominant at 160-218 and 743-854.

The rearrangement links TRBV28 to TRBJ2-7, with 9 positions matching TRBD1. Sequenced material: peripheral blood, taken 28 days after the second AZD1222 dose. This TCR was recovered from an adult who received the AZD1222 COVID-19 vaccine. The CDR3 coding sequence is TGTGCCAGCACCTCTCAAGGCCTCAACAGGGGGCTCCACGAGCAGTACTTC. Amino acids: CASTSQGLNRGLHEQYF.